This T cell receptor (beta chain) was sequenced in a study of T cell changes during pregnancy in multiple sclerosis. CDR1 and CDR2 from the germline V gene are LGHNA and YSLEER. J was trimmed by 3 bases and V by 0 bases; bases with no gene match: 0. This CDR3 has 15 amino acids. This table comes from immunoSEQ multiplex PCR, and its TCRdb copy is limited to in-frame clones, with some not included. The table includes 70,000 to 80,000 clones, approximately 94% detected once. The sample consisted of peripheral blood, taken in the third trimester of pregnancy. The gene calls are TRBV4-3 and TRBJ2-1; 9 nucleotides match TRBD1. The receptor comes from a female donor with multiple sclerosis, enrolled in a pregnancy study. The CDR3 sequence is CASSQEGQGYNEQFF. DNA for the CDR3: TGCGCCAGCAGCCAAGAGGGACAGGGCTACAATGAGCAGTTCTTC.